This T cell receptor (beta chain) was captured by sequencing in a study of control samples from healthy donors and cancer patients. Only in-frame clones appear in the TCRdb table, and some are missing; sequencing was by immunoSEQ multiplex PCR. The table lists 85,000 to 90,000 clones, 70% to 90% of them singletons, with under 10% in the top ten. Sequenced material: PBMCs. This clonotype was obtained from a woman between 50 and 59 years old with colorectal cancer.

The CDR3 DNA follows: TGTGCCAGCAGCTTGGGGACACCGGAAGCTTTCTTT. This gives the protein CASSLGTPEAFF. This rearrangement joins TRBV5-8 to TRBJ1-1, with D perhaps TRBD1 (5 bases). Trimming pared 0 bases from V and 8 bases from J, leaving 8 bases between. Germline V CDR1 and CDR2: SGHTS, YDEGEE. The CDR3 length is 12 residues.